The 16 T cell receptor beta chains below come from one sample, sequenced in a study of shared clonotypes between healthy human individuals. The naive CD8 fraction comprised CD45RO-negative cells positively selected for CCR7 and excluded terminally differentiated effector memory CD45RA+ cells. Only in-frame clones appear in the TCRdb table, and some are missing; sequencing was by immunoSEQ multiplex PCR. The table has millions of clones, approximately 94% seen once; the top ten hold about 1.1%. Sequenced: naive CD8+ T cells sorted from blood. The origin of the receptors is a man between 18 and 35 years old in good health.

The CDR3 here is CASSYSGSAYEQYF. As DNA, the CDR3 is TGTGCCAGCAGTTACTCGGGCAGCGCCTACGAGCAGTACTTC. The genes are TRBV6-5 and TRBJ2-7, with unresolved D. With 0 bases removed from V and 2 bases from J, the gap between germline ends came to 8 bases. The germline CDR1 and CDR2 sequences are MNHEY and SVGAGI. This CDR3 has 14 residues.

The V gene is TRBV5-5, the J gene TRBJ2-7, with a weak D call TRBD1 (6 bases). Germline V gene sequence: CDR1 SGHKS, CDR2 YYEKEE (reference sequence). This CDR3 has 13 residues. Trimming stripped 3 bases from V and 2 bases from J, with 9 bases between. CDR3: CASSWTVTYEQYF. Written as DNA, the CDR3 is TGTGCCAGCAGCTGGACAGTTACCTACGAGCAGTACTTC.

Regarding this clone: This sample includes further DNA sequences coding for the same CDR3. The chain uses TRBV27 and TRBJ2-3; tentative D call: TRBD2 (7 bases). The CDR3 contains 14 residues. V lost 0 bases and J 5 bases, leaving 9 bases between the germline ends. Per the germline V gene, CDR1 is MNHEY and CDR2 is SMNVEV (reference sequence). This CDR3 is CASSLSRGGDTQYF. DNA of the CDR3: TGTGCCAGCAGTTTATCGAGGGGGGGAGATACGCAGTATTTT.

The chain links TRBV10-3 to TRBJ2-7, with D uncertain. The CDR3 has 17 amino acids. Germline V gene sequence: CDR1 ENHRY, CDR2 SYGVKD. Between the trimmed V and J ends, which lost 2 bases and 0 bases, there was a span of 17 bases. The CDR3: CAISEPSVWTSSYEQYF. DNA for the CDR3: TGTGCCATCAGTGAGCCCAGCGTCTGGACGAGCTCCTACGAGCAGTACTTC.

A word on this clone: Other DNA sequences from this sample encode an identical CDR3 as well. J is TRBJ2-1 and V is TRBV27; no definite D call. The CDR3 totals 16 residues. Germline V gene sequence: CDR1 MNHEY, CDR2 SMNVEV (reference sequence). V was cut by 0 bases and J by 0 bases, with 9 bases left in between. The CDR3 nucleotides read TGTGCCAGCAGTTTATCGTCAGGTGTCTCCTACAATGAGCAGTTCTTC. Translated, it gives CASSLSSGVSYNEQFF.

The chain combines TRBV2 with TRBJ1-6; the D is unclear. CDR1 and CDR2 (germline): SNHLY, FYNNEI. V lost 1 base and J 10 bases, leaving 14 bases between the germline ends. The CDR3 sequence is 15 residues long. CDR3: CASSEVGVERSPLHF. The CDR3 nucleotides read TGTGCCAGCAGTGAAGTGGGCGTTGAACGCTCACCCCTCCACTTT.

This chain joins TRBV7-2 and TRBJ2-4; 11 bases align to TRBD1. CDR1 and CDR2 (germline): SGHTA, FQGNSA. V trimming: 2 bases; J trimming: 15 bases; junction bases outside the gene matches: 3. The CDR3 sequence is 12 residues long. CDR3 sequence reads: CASSLRTGGVYF. DNA for the CDR3: TGTGCCAGCAGCTTACGGACAGGGGGCGTGTACTTC.

This chain uses TRBV6-5 with TRBJ2-7; 7 bases are shared with TRBD1. From germline, CDR1 is MNHEY and CDR2 SVGAGI. The trim removed 11 bases at V and 3 bases at J, leaving 13 bases unmatched. This CDR3 is 14 amino acids long. The CDR3 loop is CAASFAQGNYEQYF. The CDR3 nucleotides are TGTGCCGCATCTTTTGCACAGGGGAACTACGAGCAGTACTTC.

This chain uses TRBV5-1 with TRBJ2-2; the match to TRBD1 covers 10 bases. Trimming took 4 bases from V and 6 from J; bases not matched to a gene: 9. Per the germline V gene, CDR1 is SGHRS and CDR2 is YFSETQ. The CDR3 consists of 16 residues. The CDR3 loop is CASSPGTGVEAGELFF. For the CDR3, the DNA is TGCGCCAGCAGCCCCGGGACAGGGGTCGAAGCCGGGGAGCTGTTTTTT.

The chain couples TRBV6-5 to TRBJ2-7, with 9 bases fitting TRBD1. Germline V gives CDR1 MNHEY, CDR2 SVGAGI. The CDR3 consists of 14 residues. V was pared by 4 bases and J by 2 bases, with 3 bases of the junction left unmatched. The CDR3: CASSWGTGTYEQYF. In DNA, the CDR3 is TGTGCCAGCAGTTGGGGGACAGGGACCTACGAGCAGTACTTC.

The chain recombines TRBV7-3 with TRBJ2-1; a weak D match, TRBD1 (6 bases). Per the germline V gene, CDR1 is SGHTA and CDR2 is FQGTGA. The CDR3 length is 14 residues. V was shortened by 4 bases and J by 9 bases, with 16 bases between the two germline ends. The CDR3 reads CASSSTGLGAEQFF. The CDR3 bases are TGTGCCAGCAGCTCGACGGGCTTGGGGGCTGAGCAGTTCTTC.

V is TRBV27 and J is TRBJ2-7; 12 bases align to TRBD2. J lost 3 bases, V lost 2 bases, and 5 bases had no gene match. There are 16 residues in the CDR3. Germline V gene lookup returns CDR1 MNHEY and CDR2 SMNVEV (reference sequence). The CDR3 loop reads CASSLTRLAGVYEQYF. Here the CDR3 DNA reads TGTGCCAGCAGTTTAACCCGACTAGCGGGAGTCTACGAGCAGTACTTC.

The J gene is TRBJ1-1, the V gene TRBV27, with 8 nucleotides matching TRBD1. The germline CDR1 and CDR2 sequences are MNHEY and SMNVEV (reference sequence). V lost 3 bases to trimming and J lost 6 bases; unmatched junction nucleotides: 6. This CDR3 has 14 residues. The CDR3 nucleotides are TGTGCCAGCAGTTTCTCAGGGGGCTATGCTGAAGCTTTCTTT. This translates into CASSFSGGYAEAFF.

The CDR3 sequence is CASSLTTGSETQYF. CDR3 in DNA: TGCGCCAGCAGCCTCACTACCGGCTCAGAGACCCAGTACTTC. This chain joins TRBV10-2 and TRBJ2-5; D uncertain. Germline V gives CDR1 WSHSY, CDR2 SAAADI. The V gene lost 6 bases and the J gene lost 4 bases, with 15 bases spanning the gap. The CDR3 contains 14 residues.

The gene calls are TRBV4-3 and TRBJ1-2; possibly TRBD1 for D (6 bases). V was trimmed by 0 bases and J by 8 bases, leaving 13 bases between them. The germline CDR1 and CDR2 sequences are LGHNA and YSLEER. CDR3 length: 14 amino acids. CDR3 nucleotides: TGCGCCAGCAGCCAAGATGGAGCAGGGGTAGGCTACACCTTC. It is translated as CASSQDGAGVGYTF.

The chain recombines TRBV6-5 with TRBJ2-7; either TRBD1 or TRBD2 may fit D (6 bases each). V was trimmed by 2 bases and J by 3 bases, leaving 17 bases between them. The CDR3 contains 16 residues. Germline V gives CDR1 MNHEY, CDR2 SVGAGI. Here the CDR3 DNA reads TGTGCCAGCAGTTACGACAGGCCTGGGGGAGGCTACGAGCAGTACTTC. Protein product: CASSYDRPGGGYEQYF.